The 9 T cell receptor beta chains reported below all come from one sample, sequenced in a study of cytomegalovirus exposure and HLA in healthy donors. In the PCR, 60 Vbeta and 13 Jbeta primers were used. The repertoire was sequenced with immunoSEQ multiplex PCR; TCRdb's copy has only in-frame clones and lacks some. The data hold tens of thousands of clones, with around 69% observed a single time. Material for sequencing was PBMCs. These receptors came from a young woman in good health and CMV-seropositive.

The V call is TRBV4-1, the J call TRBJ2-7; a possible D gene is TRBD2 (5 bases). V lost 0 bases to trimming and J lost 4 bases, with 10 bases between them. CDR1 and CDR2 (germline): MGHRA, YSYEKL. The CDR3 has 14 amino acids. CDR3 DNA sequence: TGCGCCAGCAGCCAAGAAGTCACGGGGTACGAGCAGTACTTC. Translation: CASSQEVTGYEQYF.

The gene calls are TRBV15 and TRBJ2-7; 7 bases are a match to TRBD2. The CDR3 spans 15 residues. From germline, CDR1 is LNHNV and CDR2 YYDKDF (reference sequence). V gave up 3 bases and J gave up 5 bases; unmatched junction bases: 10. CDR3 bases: TGTGCCACCAGCAGCGTACCGACTAGCTTCGACGAGCAGTACTTC. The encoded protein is CATSSVPTSFDEQYF.

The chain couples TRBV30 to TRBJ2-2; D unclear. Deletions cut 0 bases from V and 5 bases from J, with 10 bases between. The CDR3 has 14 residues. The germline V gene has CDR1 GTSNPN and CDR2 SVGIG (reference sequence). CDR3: CAWSVTVLTGELFF. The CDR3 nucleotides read TGTGCCTGGAGTGTAACGGTTTTGACCGGGGAGCTGTTTTTT.

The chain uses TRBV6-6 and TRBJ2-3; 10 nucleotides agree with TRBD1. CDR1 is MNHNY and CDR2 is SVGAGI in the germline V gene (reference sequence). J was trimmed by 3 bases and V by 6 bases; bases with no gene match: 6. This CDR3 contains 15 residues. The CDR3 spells CASSRQGAITDTQYF. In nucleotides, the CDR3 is TGTGCCAGCAGCAGACAGGGGGCGATTACAGATACGCAGTATTTT.

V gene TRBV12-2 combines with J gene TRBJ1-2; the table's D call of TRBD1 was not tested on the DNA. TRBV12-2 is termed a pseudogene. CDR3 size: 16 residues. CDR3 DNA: TGTGCAAGTCGCCACCGCCCACAGGGGGTCAGCTATGGCTACACCTTC. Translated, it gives CASRHRPQGVSYGYTF.

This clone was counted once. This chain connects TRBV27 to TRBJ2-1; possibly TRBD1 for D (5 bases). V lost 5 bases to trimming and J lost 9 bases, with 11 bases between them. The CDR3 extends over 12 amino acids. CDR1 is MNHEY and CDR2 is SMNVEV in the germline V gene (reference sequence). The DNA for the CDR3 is TGTGCCAGCAGTCCCCCCCAGGGTGAGCAGTTCTTC. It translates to CASSPPQGEQFF.

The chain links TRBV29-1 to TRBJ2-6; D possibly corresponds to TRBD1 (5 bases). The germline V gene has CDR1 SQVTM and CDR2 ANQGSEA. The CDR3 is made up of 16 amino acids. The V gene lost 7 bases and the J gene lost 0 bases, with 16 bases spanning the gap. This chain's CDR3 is CSATGFSFSGANVLTF. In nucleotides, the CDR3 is TGCAGCGCAACAGGATTCTCGTTCTCTGGGGCCAACGTCCTGACTTTC.

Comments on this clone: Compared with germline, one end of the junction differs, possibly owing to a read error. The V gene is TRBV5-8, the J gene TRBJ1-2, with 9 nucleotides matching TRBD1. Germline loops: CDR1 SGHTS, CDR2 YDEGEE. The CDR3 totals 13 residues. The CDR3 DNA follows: TGTGCCAGCCGGGACAGGGTGCTTAATGGCTACCCCTTC. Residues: CASRDRVLNGYPF.

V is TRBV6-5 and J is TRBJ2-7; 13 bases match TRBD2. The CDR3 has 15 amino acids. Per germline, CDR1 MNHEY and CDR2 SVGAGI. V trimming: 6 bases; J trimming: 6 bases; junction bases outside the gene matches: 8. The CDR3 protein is CASRAGLAGVVEQYF. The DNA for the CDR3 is TGTGCCAGCAGAGCCGGACTAGCGGGGGTAGTCGAGCAGTACTTC.